This TCR beta chain was sequenced in a study of identifying expanded T cells in peripheral blood. General study points: Technical replicates showed roughly 1.2 changed clones; around two weeks about 16.4; four weeks 19. Across healthy donors, higher total template counts meant significantly greater roughly 2-week count variance.

Healthy donors had no documented immune events, such as infections, while sampled. Concerning this clone itself: Its matching antigen is unknown.

The CDR3 runs to 14 residues. CDR1 and CDR2 (germline): MNHEY, SMNVEV (reference sequence). Unmatched junction bases numbered 5, after V lost 5 bases and J lost 2 bases. TCRdb's copy holds only in-frame clones and misses some; the assay was immunoSEQ multiplex PCR. The sample yields some 97,000 clones, around 90% seen once. The rearrangement uses TRBV27 and TRBJ2-7; 8 nucleotides match TRBD1. Sequencing used blood. This receptor was obtained from a person aged 18 to 70 in good health. CDR3 in DNA: TGTGCCAGCAGTATCCGGACAGGGCCCTACGAGCAGTACTTC. Translated, it gives CASSIRTGPYEQYF.